What follows is one T cell receptor beta chain and its context. As yet, its antigen is unknown. The data stem from a study of CD8+ T cells in alopecia areata. Sequencing relied on a cDNA template that was reverse transcribed from extracted RNA. Clones were read by immunoSEQ multiplex PCR, and TCRdb kept only the in-frame ones, dropping some. Of roughly 120,000 clones listed, 50% to 65% are singletons. The ends were cut back, 5 bases at V and 5 bases at J, with 16 bases in the middle. There are 14 residues in the CDR3. CDR1 and CDR2 from the germline V gene are LGHNA and YNFKEQ. General study findings and limits: In blood and scalp, many expanded lesional clones persisted during tofacitinib. Treatment with tofacitinib significantly lowered scalp clonality and reduced expanded CD8+ clones among the top 100.

Treatment noted: oral pan-JAK inhibitor, 5-10 mg twice daily. Researchers took lesional scalp punch biopsies and peripheral blood from people who were alopecia areata patients. Sorted out of PBMCs were CD4+ T cells and CD8+ T cells. The TCR sequence derives from a human donor with alopecia areata. Sequences were derived from CD4+ T cells sorted from blood, sampled at week 24, from a patient treated with tofacitinib. The chain combines TRBV4-2 with TRBJ2-7; perhaps TRBD1 as D (6 bases). The CDR3 nucleotides read TGTGCCAGCAGCAGTCAGAAGACAGGCGACGAGCAGTACTTC. Protein sequence: CASSSQKTGDEQYF.